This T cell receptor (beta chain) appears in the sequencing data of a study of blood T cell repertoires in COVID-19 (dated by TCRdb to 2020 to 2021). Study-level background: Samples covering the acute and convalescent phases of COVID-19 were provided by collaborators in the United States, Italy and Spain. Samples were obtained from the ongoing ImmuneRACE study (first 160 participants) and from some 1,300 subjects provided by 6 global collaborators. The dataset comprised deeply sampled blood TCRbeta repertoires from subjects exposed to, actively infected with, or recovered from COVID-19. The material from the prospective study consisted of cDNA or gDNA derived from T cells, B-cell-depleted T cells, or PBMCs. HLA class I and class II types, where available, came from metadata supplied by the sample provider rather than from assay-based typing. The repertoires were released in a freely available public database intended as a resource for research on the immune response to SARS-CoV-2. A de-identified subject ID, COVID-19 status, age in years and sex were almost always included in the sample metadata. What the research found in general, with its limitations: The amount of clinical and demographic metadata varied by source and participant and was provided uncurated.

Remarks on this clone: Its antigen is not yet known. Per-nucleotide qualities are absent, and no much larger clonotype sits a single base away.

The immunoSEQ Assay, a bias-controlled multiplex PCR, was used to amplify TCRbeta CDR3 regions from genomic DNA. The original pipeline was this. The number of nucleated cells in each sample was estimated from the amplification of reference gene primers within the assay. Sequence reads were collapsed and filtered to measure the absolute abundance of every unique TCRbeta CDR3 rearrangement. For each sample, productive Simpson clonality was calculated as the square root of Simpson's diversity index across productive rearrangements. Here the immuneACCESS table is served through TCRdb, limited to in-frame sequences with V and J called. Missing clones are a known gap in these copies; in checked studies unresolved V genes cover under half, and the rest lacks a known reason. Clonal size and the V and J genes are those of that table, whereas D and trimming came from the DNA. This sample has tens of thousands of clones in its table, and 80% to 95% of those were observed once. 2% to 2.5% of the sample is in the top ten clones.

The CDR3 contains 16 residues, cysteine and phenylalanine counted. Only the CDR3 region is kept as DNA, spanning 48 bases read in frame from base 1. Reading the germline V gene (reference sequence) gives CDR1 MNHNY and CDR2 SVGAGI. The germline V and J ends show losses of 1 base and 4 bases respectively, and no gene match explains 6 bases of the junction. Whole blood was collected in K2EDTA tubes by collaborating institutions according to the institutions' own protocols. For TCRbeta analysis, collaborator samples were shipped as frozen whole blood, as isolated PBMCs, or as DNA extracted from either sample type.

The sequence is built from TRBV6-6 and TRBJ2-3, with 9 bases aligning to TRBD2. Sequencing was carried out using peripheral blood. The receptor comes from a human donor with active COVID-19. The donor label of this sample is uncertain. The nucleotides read TGTGCCAGCAGTTACTTGGGGCGGGGGGGCCCAGATACGCAGTATTTT. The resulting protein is CASSYLGRGGPDTQYF.